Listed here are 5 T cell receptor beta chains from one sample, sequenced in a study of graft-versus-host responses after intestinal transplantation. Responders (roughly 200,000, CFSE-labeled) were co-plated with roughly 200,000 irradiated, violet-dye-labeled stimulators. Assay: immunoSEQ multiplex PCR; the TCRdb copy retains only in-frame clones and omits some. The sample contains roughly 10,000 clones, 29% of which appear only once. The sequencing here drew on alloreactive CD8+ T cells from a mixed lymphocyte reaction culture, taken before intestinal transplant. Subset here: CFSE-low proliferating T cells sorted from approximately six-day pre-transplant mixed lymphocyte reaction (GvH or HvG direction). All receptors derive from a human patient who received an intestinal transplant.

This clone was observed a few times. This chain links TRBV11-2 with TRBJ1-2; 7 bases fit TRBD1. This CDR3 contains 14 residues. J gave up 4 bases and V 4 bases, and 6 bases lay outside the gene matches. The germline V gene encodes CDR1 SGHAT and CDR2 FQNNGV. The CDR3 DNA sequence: TGTGCCAGCAGCTCGACAGGGAGTGGCTATGGCTACACCTTC. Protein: CASSSTGSGYGYTF.

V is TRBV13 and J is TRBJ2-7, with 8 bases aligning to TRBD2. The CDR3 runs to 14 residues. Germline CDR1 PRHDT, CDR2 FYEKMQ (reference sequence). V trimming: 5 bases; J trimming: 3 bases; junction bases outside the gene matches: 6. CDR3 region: CASSPAGEGYEQYF. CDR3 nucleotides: TGTGCCAGCAGCCCAGCGGGGGAGGGCTACGAGCAGTACTTC.

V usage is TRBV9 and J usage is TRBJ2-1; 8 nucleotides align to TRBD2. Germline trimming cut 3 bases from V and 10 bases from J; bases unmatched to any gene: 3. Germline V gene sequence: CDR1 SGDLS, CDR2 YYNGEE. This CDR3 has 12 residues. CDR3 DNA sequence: TGTGCCAGCAGCGCCTTAGCGGGGGAGCAGTTCTTC. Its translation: CASSALAGEQFF.

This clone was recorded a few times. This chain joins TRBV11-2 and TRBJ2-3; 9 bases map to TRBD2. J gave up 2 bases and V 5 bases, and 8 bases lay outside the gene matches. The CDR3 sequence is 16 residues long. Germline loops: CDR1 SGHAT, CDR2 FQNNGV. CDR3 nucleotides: TGTGCCAGCAGCCGTTTAGCGGGGGCCTTCACAGATACGCAGTATTTT. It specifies CASSRLAGAFTDTQYF. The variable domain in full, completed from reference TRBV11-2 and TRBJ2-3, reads EAGVAQSPRYKIIEKRQSVAFWCNPISGHATLYWYQQILGQGPKLLIQFQNNGVVDDSQLPKDRFSAERLKGVDSTLKIQPAKLEDSAVYLCASSRLAGAFTDTQYFGPGTRLTVL.

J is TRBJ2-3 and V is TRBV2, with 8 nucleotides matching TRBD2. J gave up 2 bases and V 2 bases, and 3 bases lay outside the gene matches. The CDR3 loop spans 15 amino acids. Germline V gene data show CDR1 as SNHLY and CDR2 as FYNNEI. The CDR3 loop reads CASSERGGFTDTQYF. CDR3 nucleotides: TGTGCCAGCAGTGAACGGGGGGGATTCACAGATACGCAGTATTTT.